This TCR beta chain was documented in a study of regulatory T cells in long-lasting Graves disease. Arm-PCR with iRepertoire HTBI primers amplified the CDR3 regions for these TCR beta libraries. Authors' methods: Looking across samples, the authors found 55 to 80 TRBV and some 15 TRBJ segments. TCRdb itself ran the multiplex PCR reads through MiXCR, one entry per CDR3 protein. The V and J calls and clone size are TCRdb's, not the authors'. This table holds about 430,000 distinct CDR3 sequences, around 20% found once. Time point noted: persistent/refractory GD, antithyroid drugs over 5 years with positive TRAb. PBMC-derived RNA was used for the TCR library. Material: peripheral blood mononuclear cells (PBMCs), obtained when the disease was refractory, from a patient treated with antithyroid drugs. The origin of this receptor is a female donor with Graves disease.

The CDR3 loop reads CASIRAGTGPYNEQFF. The CDR3 DNA reads as TGTGCCAGCATCCGCGCCGGGACAGGGCCCTACAATGAGCAGTTCTTC. V is TRBV27 and J is TRBJ2-1; 9 nucleotides align to TRBD1. Losses at the gene ends were 7 bases for V and 2 bases for J; bases not matched to a gene: 9. The CDR3 totals 16 residues. CDR1 is MNHEY, CDR2 SMNVEV, per germline (reference sequence).